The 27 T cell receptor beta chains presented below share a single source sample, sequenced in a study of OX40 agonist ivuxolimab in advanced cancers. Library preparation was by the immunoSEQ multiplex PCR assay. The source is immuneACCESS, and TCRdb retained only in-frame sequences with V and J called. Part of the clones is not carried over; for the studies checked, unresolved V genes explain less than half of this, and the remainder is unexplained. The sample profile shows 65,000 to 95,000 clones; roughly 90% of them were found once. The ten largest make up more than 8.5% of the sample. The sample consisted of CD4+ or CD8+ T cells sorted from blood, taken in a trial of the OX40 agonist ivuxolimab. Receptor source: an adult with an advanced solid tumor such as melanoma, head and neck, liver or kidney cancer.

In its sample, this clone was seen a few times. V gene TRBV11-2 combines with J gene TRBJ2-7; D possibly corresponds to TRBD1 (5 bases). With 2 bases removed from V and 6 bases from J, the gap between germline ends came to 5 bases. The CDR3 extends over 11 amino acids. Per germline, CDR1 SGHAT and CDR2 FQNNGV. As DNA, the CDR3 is TGTGCCAGCAGCTTAAGGGGCGAGCAGTACTTC. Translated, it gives CASSLRGEQYF. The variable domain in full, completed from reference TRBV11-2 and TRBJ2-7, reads EAGVAQSPRYKIIEKRQSVAFWCNPISGHATLYWYQQILGQGPKLLIQFQNNGVVDDSQLPKDRFSAERLKGVDSTLKIQPAKLEDSAVYLCASSLRGEQYFGPGTRLTVT.

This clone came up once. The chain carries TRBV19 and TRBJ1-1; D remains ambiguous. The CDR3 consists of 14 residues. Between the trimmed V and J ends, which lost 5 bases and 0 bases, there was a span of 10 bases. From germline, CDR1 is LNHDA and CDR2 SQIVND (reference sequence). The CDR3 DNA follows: TGTGCCAGTAGTTTTGGATTCATGAACACTGAAGCTTTCTTT. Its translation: CASSFGFMNTEAFF.

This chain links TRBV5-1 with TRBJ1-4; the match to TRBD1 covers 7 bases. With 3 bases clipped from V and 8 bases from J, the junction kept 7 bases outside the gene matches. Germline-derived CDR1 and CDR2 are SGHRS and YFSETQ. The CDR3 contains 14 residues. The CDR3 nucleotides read TGCGCCAGCAGCTGGGGGACAGCCAGCGAAAAACTGTTTTTT. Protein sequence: CASSWGTASEKLFF.

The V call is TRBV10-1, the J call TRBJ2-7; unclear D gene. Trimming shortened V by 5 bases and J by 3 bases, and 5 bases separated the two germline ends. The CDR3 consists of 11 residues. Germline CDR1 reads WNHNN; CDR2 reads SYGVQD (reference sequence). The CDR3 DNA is TGCGCCAGCAGTCGCGGCTACGAGCAGTACTTC. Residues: CASSRGYEQYF.

The CDR3 DNA sequence: TGTGCCAGCAGCCCGACAGTGGCGACCCAGTACTTC. The encoded protein is CASSPTVATQYF. This chain links TRBV28 with TRBJ2-5; possible D gene TRBD1, 5 bases. V dropped 6 bases and J dropped 7 bases, with 12 bases sitting between them. Germline lookup yields CDR1 MDHEN and CDR2 SYDVKM. This CDR3 contains 12 residues.

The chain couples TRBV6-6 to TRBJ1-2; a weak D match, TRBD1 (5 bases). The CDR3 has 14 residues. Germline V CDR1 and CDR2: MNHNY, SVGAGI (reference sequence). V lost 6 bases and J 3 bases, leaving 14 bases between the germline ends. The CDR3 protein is CASSRAEGDYGYTF. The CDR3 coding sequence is TGTGCCAGCAGCCGCGCAGAAGGGGACTATGGCTACACCTTC.

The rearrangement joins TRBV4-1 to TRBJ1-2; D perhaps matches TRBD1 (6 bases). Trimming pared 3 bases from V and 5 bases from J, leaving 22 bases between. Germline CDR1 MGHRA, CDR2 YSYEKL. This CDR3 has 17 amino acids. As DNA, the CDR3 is TGCGCCAGCAGCCAGGGCCTGCGGGGGGCCCATAGATATGGCTACACCTTC. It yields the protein CASSQGLRGAHRYGYTF.

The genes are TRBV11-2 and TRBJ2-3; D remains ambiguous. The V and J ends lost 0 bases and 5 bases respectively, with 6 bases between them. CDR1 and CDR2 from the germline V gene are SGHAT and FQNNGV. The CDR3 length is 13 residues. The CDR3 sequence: CASSLDALDTQYF. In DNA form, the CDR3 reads TGTGCCAGCAGCTTAGATGCCTTAGATACGCAGTATTTT. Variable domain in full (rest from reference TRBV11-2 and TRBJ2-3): EAGVAQSPRYKIIEKRQSVAFWCNPISGHATLYWYQQILGQGPKLLIQFQNNGVVDDSQLPKDRFSAERLKGVDSTLKIQPAKLEDSAVYLCASSLDALDTQYFGPGTRLTVL.

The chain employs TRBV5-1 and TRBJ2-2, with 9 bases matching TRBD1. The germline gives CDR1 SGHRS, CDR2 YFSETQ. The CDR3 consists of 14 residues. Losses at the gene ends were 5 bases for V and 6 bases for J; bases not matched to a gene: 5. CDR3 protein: CASRSTGGPGELFF. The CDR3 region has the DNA TGCGCCAGCAGATCCACAGGGGGCCCCGGGGAGCTGTTTTTT.

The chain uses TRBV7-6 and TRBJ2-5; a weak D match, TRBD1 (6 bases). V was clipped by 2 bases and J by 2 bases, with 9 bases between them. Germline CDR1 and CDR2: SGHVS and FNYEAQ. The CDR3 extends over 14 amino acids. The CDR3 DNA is TGTGCCAGCAGCTTATATCAGGGGCAAGAGACCCAGTACTTC. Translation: CASSLYQGQETQYF.

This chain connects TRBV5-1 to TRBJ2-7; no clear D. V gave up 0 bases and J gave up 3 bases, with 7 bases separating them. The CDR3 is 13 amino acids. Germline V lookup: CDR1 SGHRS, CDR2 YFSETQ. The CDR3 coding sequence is TGCGCCAGCAGCTTGGGACCCCTCTACGAGCAGTACTTC. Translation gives CASSLGPLYEQYF.

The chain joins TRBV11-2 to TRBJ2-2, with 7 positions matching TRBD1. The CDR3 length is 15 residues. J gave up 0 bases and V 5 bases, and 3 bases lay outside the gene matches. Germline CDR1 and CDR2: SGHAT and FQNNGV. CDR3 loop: CASSTDRANTGELFF. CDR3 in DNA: TGTGCCAGCAGCACCGACAGGGCGAACACCGGGGAGCTGTTTTTT.

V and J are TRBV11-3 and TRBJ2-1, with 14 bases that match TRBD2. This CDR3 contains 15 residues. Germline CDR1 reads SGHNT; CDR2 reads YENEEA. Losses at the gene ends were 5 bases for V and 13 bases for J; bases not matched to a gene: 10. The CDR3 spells CASSTGTSGSPVQFF. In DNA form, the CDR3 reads TGTGCCAGCAGCACCGGGACTAGCGGGAGTCCTGTACAGTTCTTC.

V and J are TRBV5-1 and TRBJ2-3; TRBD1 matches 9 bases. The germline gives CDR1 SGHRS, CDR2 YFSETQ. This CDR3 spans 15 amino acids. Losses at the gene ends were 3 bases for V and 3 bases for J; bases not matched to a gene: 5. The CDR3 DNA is TGCGCCAGCAGCTCGCAGACAGGGGGAACAGATACGCAGTATTTT. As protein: CASSSQTGGTDTQYF.

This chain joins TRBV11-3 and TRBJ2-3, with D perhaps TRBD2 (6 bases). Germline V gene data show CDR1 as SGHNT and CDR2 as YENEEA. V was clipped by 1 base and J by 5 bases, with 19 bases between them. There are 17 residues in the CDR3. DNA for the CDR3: TGTGCCAGCAGCTTAGGAAGCCGGGGGACGCACGTAGATACGCAGTATTTT. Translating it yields CASSLGSRGTHVDTQYF.

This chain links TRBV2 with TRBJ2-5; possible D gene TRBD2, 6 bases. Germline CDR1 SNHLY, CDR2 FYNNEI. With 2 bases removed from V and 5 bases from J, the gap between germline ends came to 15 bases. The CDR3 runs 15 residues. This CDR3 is CASSEWTGVWETQYF. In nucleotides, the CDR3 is TGTGCCAGCAGTGAATGGACGGGGGTCTGGGAGACCCAGTACTTC.

This CDR3 reads CASRHGTLQETQYF. The DNA of the CDR3 is TGTGCCAGCAGGCACGGGACTCTCCAAGAGACCCAGTACTTC. The V and J genes are TRBV6-6 and TRBJ2-5; D is possibly TRBD2 (6 bases). From germline, CDR1 is MNHNY and CDR2 SVGAGI (reference sequence). The CDR3 runs 14 residues. V gave up 6 bases and J gave up 1 base, with 12 bases separating them.

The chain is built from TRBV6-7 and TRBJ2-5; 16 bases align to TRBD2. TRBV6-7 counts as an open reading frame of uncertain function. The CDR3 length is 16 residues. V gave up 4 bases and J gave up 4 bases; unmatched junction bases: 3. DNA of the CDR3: TGTGCCAGCAGTTCGGGACTAGCGGGGGGGCGAGAGACCCAGTACTTC. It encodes CASSSGLAGGRETQYF.

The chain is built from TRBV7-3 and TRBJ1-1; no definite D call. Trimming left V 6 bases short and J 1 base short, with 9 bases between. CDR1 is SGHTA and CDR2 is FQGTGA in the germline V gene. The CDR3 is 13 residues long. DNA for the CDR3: TGTGCCAGCAGTCAACTCGGGAACACTGAAGCTTTCTTT. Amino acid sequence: CASSQLGNTEAFF.

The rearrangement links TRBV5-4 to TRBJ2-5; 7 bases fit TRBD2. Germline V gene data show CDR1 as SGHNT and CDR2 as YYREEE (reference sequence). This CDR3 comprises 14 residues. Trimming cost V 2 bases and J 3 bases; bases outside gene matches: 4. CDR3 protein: CASSLSAGEETQYF. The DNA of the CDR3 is TGTGCCAGCAGCTTATCGGCGGGGGAAGAGACCCAGTACTTC.

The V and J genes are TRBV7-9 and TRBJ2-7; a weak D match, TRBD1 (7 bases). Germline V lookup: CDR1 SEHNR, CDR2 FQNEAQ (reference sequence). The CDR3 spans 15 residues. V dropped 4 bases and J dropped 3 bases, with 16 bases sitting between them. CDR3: CASSYARGAHYEQYF. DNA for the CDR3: TGTGCCAGCAGCTACGCCAGGGGGGCCCACTACGAGCAGTACTTC.

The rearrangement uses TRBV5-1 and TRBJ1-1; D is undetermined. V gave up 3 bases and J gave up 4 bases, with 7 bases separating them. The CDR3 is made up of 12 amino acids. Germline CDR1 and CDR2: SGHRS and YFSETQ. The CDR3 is CASSSEGTEAFF. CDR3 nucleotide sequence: TGCGCCAGCAGCTCAGAGGGCACTGAAGCTTTCTTT.

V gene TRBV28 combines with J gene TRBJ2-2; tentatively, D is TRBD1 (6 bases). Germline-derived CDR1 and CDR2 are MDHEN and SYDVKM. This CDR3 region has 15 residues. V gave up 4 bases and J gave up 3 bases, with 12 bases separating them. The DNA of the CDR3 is TGTGCCAGCAGTTCAACAGGGATGTACACCGGGGAGCTGTTTTTT. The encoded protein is CASSSTGMYTGELFF.

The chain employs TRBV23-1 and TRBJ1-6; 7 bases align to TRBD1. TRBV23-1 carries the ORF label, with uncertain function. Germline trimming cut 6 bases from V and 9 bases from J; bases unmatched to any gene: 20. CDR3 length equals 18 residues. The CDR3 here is CASSLADREYLWSSPLHF. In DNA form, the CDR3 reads TGCGCCAGCAGCCTAGCCGACAGGGAATATCTCTGGAGTTCACCCCTCCACTTT.

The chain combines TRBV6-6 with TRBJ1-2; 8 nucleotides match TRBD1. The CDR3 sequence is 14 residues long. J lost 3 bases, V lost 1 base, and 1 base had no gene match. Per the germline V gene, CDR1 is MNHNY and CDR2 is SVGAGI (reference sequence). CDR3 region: CASSYLQGDYGYTF. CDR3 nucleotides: TGTGCCAGCAGTTACTTACAGGGGGACTATGGCTACACCTTC.

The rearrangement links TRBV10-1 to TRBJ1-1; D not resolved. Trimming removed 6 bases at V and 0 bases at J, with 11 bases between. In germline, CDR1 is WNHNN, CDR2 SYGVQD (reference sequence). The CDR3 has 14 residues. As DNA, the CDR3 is TGCGCCAGCAGCTGGGCTCCCATGAACACTGAAGCTTTCTTT. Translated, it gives CASSWAPMNTEAFF.

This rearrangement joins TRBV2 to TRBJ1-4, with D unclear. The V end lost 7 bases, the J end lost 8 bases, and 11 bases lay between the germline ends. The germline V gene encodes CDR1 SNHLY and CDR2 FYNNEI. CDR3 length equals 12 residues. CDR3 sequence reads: CASNTFGEKLFF. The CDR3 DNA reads TGTGCCAGCAATACGTTTGGGGAAAAACTGTTTTTT.